The source of this T cell receptor (beta chain) is a study of cytomegalovirus exposure and HLA in healthy donors. Primers: 60 Vbeta forward and 13 Jbeta reverse. Sequenced by immunoSEQ multiplex PCR; TCRdb stores in-frame clones only, minus some. The profile shows about 120,000 clones, about 83% of them singletons. This CDR3 is 18 amino acids long. This clone has more than one count but fewer than ten. The rearrangement joins TRBV1 to TRBJ2-1; TRBD2, as called in the table, went unchecked against the DNA. TRBV1 is a listed pseudogene. The sequenced material came from PBMCs. This sequence was found in a woman aged 40 to 49 in good health and CMV-seropositive. The CDR3 is CTSSLLAGGLGSYNEQFF. Here the CDR3 DNA reads TGCACCAGCAGCCTACTAGCGGGGGGGCTTGGATCCTACAATGAGCAGTTCTTC.